One and the same sample provided the 6 T cell receptor beta chains below, sequenced in a study of glioma-infiltrating T cells. TCR alpha and beta CDR3 regions were amplified from RNA using iRepertoire nested multiplex PCR. One entry per CDR3 protein, called by TCRdb with MiXCR from the multiplex PCR reads. The sample has around 130,000 distinct CDR3 sequences, 24% seen once. The material sequenced was glioma tissue, nonneoplastic brain tissue, or PBMCs (not recorded which). These receptors originate from a human donor with low-grade glioma or glioblastoma, undergoing nonglioma brain surgery, or in good health (not recorded which).

This clonotype appeared many times. The CDR3 loop is CASSYQGREDTQYF. The CDR3 DNA sequence: TGTGCCAGCAGTTACCAAGGCAGAGAAGATACGCAGTATTTT. The gene calls are TRBV6-6 and TRBJ2-3; no clear D. V was pared by 2 bases and J by 5 bases, with 11 bases between. The CDR3 runs 14 residues. From germline, CDR1 is MNHNY and CDR2 SVGAGI (reference sequence).

In this sample, this clonotype turned up a few times. The rearrangement uses TRBV4-1 and TRBJ1-3; D ambiguous. Trimming stripped 2 bases from V and 2 bases from J, with 10 bases between. There are 15 residues in the CDR3. Germline CDR1 is MGHRA and CDR2 is YSYEKL. The CDR3 spells CASSQLWVTGNTIYF. As DNA, the CDR3 is TGCGCCAGCAGCCAATTGTGGGTGACTGGAAACACCATATATTTT.

This clonotype occurred many times. This chain uses TRBV6-1 with TRBJ1-4; a possible D gene is TRBD1 (5 bases). The ends were cut back, 4 bases at V and 8 bases at J, with 14 bases in the middle. CDR1 is MNHNS and CDR2 is SASEGT in the germline V gene. This CDR3 spans 14 amino acids. The CDR3, as DNA: TGTGCCAGCAGTGGGGGAAAAAACAGGGAAAAACTGTTTTTT. This encodes CASSGGKNREKLFF.

This clonotype was seen ten or more times. The J gene is TRBJ1-5, the V gene TRBV4-1; 10 nucleotides align to TRBD1. This CDR3 is built from 16 residues. Germline loops: CDR1 MGHRA, CDR2 YSYEKL. V was clipped by 1 base and J by 0 bases; unmatched bases: 0. CDR3: CASSQGDRGSNQPQHF. The CDR3 nucleotides are TGCGCCAGCAGCCAAGGGGACAGGGGTAGCAATCAGCCCCAGCATTTT.

The chain combines TRBV12-3 or TRBV12-4 with TRBJ1-3; possibly TRBD1 for D (5 bases). The CDR3 spans 15 residues. Trimming stripped 1 base from V and 3 bases from J, with 10 bases between. CDR3 sequence (DNA): TGTGCCAGCAGTTTAGGGGGCGCCGGTGGAAACACCATATATTTT. It specifies CASSLGGAGGNTIYF.

This clonotype appeared many times. The chain recombines TRBV5-1 with TRBJ2-3; TRBD1 might be the D (7 bases). The CDR3 runs to 15 residues. CDR1 and CDR2 (germline): SGHRS, YFSETQ. V lost 0 bases, J lost 1 base, and 9 bases lay in between. The CDR3 sequence is CASSLARGGTDTQYF. In DNA form, the CDR3 reads TGCGCCAGCAGCTTGGCCAGGGGGGGCACAGATACGCAGTATTTT.